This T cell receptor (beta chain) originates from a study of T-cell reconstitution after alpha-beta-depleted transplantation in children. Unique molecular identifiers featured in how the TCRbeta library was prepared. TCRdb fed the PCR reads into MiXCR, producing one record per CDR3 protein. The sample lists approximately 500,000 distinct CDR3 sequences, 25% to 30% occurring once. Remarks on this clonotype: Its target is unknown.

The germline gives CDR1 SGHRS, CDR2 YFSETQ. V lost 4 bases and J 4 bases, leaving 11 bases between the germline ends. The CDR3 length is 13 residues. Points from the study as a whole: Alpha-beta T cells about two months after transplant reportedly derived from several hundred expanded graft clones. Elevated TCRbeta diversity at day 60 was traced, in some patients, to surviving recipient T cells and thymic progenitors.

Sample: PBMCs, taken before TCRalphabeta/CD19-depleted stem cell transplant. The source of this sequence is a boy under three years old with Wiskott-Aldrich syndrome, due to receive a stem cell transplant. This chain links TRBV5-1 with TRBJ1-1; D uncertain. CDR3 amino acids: CASSPTSATEAFF. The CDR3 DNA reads TGCGCCAGCAGCCCGACATCGGCCACTGAAGCTTTCTTT. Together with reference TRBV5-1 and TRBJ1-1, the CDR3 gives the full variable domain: KAGVTQTPRYLIKTRGQQVTLSCSPISGHRSVSWYQQTPGQGLQFLFEYFSETQRNKGNFPGRFSGRQFSNSRSEMNVSTLELGDSALYLCASSPTSATEAFFGQGTRLTVV.